This T cell receptor (beta chain) stems from a study of cytomegalovirus exposure and HLA in healthy donors. Findings of the study overall: The study had only CMV serostatus as immune exposure information. Later analysis identified a missense DCLRE1C variant that was linked to TCR beta V- and J-gene trimming.

Details on this clone: Its antigen is unknown.

Trimming stripped 4 bases from V and 2 bases from J, with 20 bases between. CDR3 length equals 17 residues. Germline V lookup: CDR1 LNHDA, CDR2 SQIVND (reference sequence). It was with 60 Vbeta and 13 Jbeta primers that the PCR ran. In the original analysis: An analysis performed later counted 72 million or so unique TCR beta chains (roughly 9.9 million of them shared). The table came from immunoSEQ multiplex PCR; TCRdb's copy has only in-frame clones and leaves some out. V and J calls and clone size come straight from that table; D and trimming were deduced from the DNA. Seen here are around 100,000 clones, about four fifths observed once, and the top ten hold 4.1%.

This TCR was sampled from a woman aged 40 to 50 in good health and CMV-seropositive. The V call is TRBV19, the J call TRBJ1-2, with D perhaps matching TRBD1 (5 bases). The source material was PBMCs. CDR3 protein: CASSTTFRSTVNYGYTF. The CDR3 DNA is TGTGCCAGTAGTACCACCTTCCGATCGACAGTGAACTATGGCTACACCTTC.